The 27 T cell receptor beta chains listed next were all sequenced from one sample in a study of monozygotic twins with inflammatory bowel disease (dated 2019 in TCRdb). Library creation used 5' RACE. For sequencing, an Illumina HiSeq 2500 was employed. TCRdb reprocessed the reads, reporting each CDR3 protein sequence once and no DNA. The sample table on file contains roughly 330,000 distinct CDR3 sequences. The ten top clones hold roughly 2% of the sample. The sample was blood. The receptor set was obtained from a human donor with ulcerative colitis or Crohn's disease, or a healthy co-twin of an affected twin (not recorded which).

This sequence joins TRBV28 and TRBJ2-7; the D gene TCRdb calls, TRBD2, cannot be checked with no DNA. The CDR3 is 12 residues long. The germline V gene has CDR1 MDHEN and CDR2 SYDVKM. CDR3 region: CASRGLSYEQYF.

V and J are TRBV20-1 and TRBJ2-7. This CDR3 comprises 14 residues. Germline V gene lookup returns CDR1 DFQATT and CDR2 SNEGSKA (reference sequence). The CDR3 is CSARDRGIDYEQYF.

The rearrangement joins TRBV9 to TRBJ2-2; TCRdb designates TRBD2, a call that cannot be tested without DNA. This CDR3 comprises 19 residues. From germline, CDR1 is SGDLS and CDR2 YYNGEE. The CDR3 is CASSVEGRFGMRRTGELFF.

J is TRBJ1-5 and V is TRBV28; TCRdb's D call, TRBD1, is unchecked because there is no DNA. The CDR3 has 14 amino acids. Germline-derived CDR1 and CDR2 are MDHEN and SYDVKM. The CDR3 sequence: CASNRPGAGRPQHF.

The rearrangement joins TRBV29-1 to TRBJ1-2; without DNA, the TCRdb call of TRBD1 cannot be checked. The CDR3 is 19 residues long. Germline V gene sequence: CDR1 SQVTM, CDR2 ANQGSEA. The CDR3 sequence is CSVEDRAGESPIGRYGYTF. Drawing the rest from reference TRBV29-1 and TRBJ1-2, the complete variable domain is SAVISQKPSRDICQRGTSLTIQCQVDSQVTMMFWYRQQPGQSLTLIATANQGSEATYESGFVIDKFPISRPNLTFSTLTVSNMSPEDSSIYLCSVEDRAGESPIGRYGYTFGSGTRLTVV.

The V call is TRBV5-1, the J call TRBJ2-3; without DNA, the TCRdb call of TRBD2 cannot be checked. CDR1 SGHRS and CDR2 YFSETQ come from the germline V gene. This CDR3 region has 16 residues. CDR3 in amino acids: CASRQTGGISTDTQYF.

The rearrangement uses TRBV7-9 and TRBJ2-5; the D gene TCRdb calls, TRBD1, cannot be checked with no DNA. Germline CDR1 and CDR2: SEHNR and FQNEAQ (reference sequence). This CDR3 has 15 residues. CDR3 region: CASSSRTGGLETQYF. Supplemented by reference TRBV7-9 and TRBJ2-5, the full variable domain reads DTGVSQNPRHKITKRGQNVTFRCDPISEHNRLYWYRQTLGQGPEFLTYFQNEAQLEKSRLLSDRFSAERPKGSFSTLEIQRTEQGDSAMYLCASSSRTGGLETQYFGPGTRLLVL.

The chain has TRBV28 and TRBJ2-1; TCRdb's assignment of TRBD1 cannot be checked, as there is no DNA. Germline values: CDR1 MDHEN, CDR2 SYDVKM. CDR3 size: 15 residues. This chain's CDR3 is CASSLAGVENNEQFF.

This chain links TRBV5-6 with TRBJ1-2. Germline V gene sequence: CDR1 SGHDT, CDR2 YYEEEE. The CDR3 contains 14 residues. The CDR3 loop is CASSFGRWGGGYTF. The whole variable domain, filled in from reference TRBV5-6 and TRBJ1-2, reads DAGVTQSPTHLIKTRGQQVTLRCSPKSGHDTVSWYQQALGQGPQFIFQYYEEEERQRGNFPDRFSGHQFPNYSSELNVNALLLGDSALYLCASSFGRWGGGYTFGSGTRLTVV.

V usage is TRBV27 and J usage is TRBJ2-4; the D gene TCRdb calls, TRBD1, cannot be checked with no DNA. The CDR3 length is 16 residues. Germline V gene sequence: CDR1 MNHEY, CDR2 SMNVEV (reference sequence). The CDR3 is CASSLSATRDRNIQYF.

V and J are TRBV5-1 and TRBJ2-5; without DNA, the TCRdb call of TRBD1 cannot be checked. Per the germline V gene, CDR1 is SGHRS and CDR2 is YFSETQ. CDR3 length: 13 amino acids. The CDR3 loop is CASSWTGVETQYF.

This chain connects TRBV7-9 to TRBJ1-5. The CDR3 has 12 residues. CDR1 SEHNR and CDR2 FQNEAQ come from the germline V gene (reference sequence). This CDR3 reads CASSPSNQPQHF.

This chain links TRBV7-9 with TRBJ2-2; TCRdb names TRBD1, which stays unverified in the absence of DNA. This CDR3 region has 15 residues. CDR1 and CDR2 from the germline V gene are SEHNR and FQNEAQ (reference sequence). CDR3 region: CASRHPQGQTGELFF.

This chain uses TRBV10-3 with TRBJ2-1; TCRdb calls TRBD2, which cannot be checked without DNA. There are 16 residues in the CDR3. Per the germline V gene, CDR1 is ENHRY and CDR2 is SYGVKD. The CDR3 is CAISKSAAGGGNEQFF.

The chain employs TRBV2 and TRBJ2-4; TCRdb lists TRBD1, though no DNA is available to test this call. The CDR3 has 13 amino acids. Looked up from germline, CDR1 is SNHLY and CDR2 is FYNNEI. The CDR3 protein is CASSDPPENIQYF.

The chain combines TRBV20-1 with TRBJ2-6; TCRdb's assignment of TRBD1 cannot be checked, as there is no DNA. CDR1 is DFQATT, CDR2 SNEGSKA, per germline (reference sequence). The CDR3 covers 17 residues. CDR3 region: CSAEPGQGLSGANVLTF.

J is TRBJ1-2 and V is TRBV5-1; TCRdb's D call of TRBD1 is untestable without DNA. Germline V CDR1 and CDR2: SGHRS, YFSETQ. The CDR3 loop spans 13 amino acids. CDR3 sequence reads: CASSTDSNYGYTF.

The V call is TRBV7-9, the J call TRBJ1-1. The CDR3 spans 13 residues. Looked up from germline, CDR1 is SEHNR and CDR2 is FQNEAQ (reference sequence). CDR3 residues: CASSFSGMPEAFF.

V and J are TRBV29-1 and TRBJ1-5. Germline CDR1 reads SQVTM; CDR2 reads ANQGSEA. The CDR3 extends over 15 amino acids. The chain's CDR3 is CSVREFWGSNQPQHF.

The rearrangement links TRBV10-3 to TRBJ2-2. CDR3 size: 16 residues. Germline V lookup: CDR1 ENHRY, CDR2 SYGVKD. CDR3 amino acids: CAISESSMRNTGELFF.

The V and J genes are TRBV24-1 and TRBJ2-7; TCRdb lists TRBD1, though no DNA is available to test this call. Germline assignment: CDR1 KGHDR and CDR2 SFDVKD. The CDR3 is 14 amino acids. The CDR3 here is CATSDSTGVDEQYF.

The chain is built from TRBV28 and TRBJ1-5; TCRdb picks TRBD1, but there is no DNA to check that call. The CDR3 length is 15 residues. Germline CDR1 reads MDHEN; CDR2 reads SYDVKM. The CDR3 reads CASRGMDRVNQPQHF.

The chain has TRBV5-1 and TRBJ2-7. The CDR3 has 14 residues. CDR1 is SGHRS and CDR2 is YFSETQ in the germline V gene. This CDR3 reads CASSLDGTDYEQYF. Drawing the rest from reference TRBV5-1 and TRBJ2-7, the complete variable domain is KAGVTQTPRYLIKTRGQQVTLSCSPISGHRSVSWYQQTPGQGLQFLFEYFSETQRNKGNFPGRFSGRQFSNSRSEMNVSTLELGDSALYLCASSLDGTDYEQYFGPGTRLTVT.

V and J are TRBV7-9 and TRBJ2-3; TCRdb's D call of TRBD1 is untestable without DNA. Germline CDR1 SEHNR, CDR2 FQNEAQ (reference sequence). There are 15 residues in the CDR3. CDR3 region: CASSLVRDSTDTQYF.

This CDR3 reads CASSLDGYFYNEQFF. This chain connects TRBV5-1 to TRBJ2-1. CDR1 is SGHRS, CDR2 YFSETQ, per germline. This CDR3 is 15 amino acids long.

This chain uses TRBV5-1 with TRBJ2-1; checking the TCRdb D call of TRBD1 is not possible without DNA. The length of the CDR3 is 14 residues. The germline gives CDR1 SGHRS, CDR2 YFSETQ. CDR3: CASSEGTNLNEQFF.

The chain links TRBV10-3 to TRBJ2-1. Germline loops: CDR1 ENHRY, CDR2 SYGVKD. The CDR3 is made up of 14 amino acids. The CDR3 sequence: CAINTGASYNEQFF.